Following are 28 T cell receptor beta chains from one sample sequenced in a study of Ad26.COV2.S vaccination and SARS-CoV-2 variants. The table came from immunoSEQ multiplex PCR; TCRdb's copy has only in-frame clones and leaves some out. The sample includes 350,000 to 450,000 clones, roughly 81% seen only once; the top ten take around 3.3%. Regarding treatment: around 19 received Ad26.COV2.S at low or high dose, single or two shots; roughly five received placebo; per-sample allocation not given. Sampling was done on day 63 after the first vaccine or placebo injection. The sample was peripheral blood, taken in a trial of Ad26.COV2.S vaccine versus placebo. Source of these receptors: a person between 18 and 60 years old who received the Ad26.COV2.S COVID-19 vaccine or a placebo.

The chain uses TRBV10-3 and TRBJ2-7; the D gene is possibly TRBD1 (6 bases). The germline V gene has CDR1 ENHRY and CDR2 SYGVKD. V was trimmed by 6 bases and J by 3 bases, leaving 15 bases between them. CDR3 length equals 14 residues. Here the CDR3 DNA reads TGTGCCATCAGGACTGTAGGACAGATCTACGAGCAGTACTTC. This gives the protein CAIRTVGQIYEQYF.

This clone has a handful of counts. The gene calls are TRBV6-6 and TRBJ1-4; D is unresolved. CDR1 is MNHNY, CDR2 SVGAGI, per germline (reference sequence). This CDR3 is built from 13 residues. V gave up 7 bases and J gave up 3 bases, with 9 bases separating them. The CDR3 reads CASTYQANEKLFF. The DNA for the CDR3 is TGTGCCAGCACGTATCAAGCTAATGAAAAACTGTTTTTT.

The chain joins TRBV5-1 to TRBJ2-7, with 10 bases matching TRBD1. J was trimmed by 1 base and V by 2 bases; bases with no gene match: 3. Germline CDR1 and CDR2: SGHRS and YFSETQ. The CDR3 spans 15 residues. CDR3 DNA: TGCGCCAGCAGCTTTGGGACAGGGGCGTCCTACGAGCAGTACTTC. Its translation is CASSFGTGASYEQYF.

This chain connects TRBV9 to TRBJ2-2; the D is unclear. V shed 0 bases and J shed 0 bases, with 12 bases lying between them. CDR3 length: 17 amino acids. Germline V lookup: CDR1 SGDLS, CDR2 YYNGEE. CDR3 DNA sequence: TGTGCCAGCAGCGTAGCTACTCGGGCAACGAACACCGGGGAGCTGTTTTTT. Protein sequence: CASSVATRATNTGELFF.

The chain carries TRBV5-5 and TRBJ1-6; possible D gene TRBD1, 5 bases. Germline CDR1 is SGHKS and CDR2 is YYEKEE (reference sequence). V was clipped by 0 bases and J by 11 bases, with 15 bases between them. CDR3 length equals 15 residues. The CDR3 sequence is CASSLAAGSRPPLHF. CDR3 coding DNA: TGTGCCAGCAGCTTGGCGGCAGGGAGTAGGCCACCCCTCCACTTT.

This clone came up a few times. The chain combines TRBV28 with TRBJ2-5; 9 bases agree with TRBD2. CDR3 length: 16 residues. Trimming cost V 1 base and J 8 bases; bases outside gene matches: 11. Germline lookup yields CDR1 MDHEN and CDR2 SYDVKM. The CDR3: CASSLLGGTSSRTQYF. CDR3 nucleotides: TGTGCCAGCAGTTTATTAGGCGGGACTAGCTCTCGAACCCAGTACTTC.

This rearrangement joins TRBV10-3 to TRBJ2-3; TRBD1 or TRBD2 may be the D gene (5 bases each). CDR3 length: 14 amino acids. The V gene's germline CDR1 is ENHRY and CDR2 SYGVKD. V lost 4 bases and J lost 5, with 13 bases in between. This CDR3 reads CAISASGQEDTQYF. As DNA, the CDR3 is TGTGCCATCAGTGCGTCGGGGCAGGAAGATACGCAGTATTTT.

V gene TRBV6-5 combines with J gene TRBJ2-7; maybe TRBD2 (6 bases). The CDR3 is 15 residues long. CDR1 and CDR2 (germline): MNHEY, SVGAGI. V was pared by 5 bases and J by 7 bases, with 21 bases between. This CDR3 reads CASSTTGTSVGEQYF. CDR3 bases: TGTGCCAGCAGTACCACCGGGACTTCGGTTGGAGAGCAGTACTTC.

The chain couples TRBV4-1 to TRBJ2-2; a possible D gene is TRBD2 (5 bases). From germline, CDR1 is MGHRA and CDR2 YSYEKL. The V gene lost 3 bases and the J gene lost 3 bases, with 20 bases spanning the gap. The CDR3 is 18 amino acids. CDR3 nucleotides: TGCGCCAGCAGCCACCGCCGGGCGGGCATAAAGGACACCGGGGAGCTGTTTTTT. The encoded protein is CASSHRRAGIKDTGELFF.

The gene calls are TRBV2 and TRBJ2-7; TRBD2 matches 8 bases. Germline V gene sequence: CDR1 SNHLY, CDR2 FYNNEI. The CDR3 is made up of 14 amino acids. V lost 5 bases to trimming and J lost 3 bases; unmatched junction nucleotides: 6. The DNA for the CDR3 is TGTGCCAGCAGTTCGCTAGCGGGTTACTACGAGCAGTACTTC. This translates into CASSSLAGYYEQYF.

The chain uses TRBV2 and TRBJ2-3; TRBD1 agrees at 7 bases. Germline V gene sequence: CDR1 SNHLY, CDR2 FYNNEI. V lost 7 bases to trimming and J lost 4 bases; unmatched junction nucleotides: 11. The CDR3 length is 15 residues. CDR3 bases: TGTGCCAGCACTCCGGGACAGACAGACGCAGATACGCAGTATTTT. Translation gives CASTPGQTDADTQYF.

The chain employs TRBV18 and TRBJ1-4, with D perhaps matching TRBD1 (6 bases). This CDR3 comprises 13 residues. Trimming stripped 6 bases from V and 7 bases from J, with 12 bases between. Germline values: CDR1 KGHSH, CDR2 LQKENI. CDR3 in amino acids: CASSLGGGEKLFF. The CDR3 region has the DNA TGTGCCAGCTCTCTTGGAGGGGGTGAAAAACTGTTTTTT. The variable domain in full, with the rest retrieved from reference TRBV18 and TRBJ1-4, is NAGVMQNPRHLVRRRGQEARLRCSPMKGHSHVYWYRQLPEEGLKFMVYLQKENIIDESGMPKERFSAEFPKEGPSILRIQQVVRGDSAAYFCASSLGGGEKLFFGSGTQLSVL.

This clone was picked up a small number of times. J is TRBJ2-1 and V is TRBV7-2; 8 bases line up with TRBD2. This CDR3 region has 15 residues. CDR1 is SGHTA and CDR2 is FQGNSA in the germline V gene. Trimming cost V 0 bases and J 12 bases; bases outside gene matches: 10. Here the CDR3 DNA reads TGTGCCAGCAGCTTAGCCCCGATGAGCGGGAGTGGGCAGTTCTTC. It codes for CASSLAPMSGSGQFF.

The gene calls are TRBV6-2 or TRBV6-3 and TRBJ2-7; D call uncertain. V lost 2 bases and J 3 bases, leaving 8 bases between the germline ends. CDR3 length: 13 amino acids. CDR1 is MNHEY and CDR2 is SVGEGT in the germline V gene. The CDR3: CASSYPGVYEQYF. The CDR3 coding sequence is TGTGCCAGCAGTTACCCGGGTGTCTACGAGCAGTACTTC.

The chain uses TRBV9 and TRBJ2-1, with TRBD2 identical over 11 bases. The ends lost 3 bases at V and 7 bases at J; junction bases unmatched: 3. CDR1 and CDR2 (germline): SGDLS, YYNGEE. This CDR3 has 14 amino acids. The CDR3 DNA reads TGTGCCAGCAGCGCTAGCGGGGGGTGGAATGAGCAGTTCTTC. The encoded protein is CASSASGGWNEQFF.

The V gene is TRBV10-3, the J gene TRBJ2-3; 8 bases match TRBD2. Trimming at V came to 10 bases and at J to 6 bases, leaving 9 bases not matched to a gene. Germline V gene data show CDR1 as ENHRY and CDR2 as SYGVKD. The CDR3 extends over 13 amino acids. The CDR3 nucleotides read TGTGCCACGGTCCCGGGACTAGTGGATACGCAGTATTTT. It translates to CATVPGLVDTQYF.

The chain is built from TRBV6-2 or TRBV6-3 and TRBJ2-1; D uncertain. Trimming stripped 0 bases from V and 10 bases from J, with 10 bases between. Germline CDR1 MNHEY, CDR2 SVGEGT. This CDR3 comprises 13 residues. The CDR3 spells CASSYSISREQFF. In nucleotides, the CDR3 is TGTGCCAGCAGTTACTCGATCTCACGCGAGCAGTTCTTC.

The DNA of the CDR3 is TGTGCCAGCTCACCACCGACTAGCGGGAAAACGGGCACAGATACGCAGTATTTT. It is translated as CASSPPTSGKTGTDTQYF. The V gene is TRBV18, the J gene TRBJ2-3; 11 bases agree with TRBD2. Looked up from germline, CDR1 is KGHSH and CDR2 is LQKENI. The V segment lost 0 bases and the J segment 1 base; nucleotides outside the gene matches: 6. The CDR3 contains 18 residues.

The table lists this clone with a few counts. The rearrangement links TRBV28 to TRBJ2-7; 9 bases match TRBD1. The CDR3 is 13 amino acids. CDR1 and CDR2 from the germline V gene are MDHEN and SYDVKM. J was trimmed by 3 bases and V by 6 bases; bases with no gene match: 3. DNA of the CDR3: TGTGCCAGCAGACCGGGACAGGGCTACGAGCAGTACTTC. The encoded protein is CASRPGQGYEQYF.

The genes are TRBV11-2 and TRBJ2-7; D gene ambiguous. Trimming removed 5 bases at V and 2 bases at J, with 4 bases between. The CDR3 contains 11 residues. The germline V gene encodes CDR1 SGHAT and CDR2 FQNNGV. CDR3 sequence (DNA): TGTGCCAGCAGCCCCGCCTACGAGCAGTACTTC. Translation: CASSPAYEQYF. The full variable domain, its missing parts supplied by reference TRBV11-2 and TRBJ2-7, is EAGVAQSPRYKIIEKRQSVAFWCNPISGHATLYWYQQILGQGPKLLIQFQNNGVVDDSQLPKDRFSAERLKGVDSTLKIQPAKLEDSAVYLCASSPAYEQYFGPGTRLTVT.

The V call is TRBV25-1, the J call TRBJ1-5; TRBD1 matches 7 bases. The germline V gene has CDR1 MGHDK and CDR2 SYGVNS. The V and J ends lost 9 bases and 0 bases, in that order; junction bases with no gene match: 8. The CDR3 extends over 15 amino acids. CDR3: CASSSEGASNQPQHF. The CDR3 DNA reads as TGTGCCAGTAGCTCTGAGGGGGCTAGCAATCAGCCCCAGCATTTT. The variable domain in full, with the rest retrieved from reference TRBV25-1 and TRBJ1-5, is EADIYQTPRYLVIGTGKKITLECSQTMGHDKMYWYQQDPGMELHLIHYSYGVNSTEKGDLSSESTVSRIRTEHFPLTLESARPSHTSQYLCASSSEGASNQPQHFGDGTRLSIL.

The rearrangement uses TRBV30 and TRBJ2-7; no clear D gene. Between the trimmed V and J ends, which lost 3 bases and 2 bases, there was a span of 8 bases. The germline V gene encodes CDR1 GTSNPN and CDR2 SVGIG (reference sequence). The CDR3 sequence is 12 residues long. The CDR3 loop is CAWRPITYEQYF. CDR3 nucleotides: TGTGCCTGGAGACCGATAACCTACGAGCAGTACTTC.

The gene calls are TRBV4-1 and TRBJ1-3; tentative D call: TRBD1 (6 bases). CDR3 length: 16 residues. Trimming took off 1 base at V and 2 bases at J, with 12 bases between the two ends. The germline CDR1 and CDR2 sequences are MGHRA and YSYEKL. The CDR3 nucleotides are TGCGCCAGCAGCCAAGGAATAGGGGGACCTGGAAACACCATATATTTT. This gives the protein CASSQGIGGPGNTIYF.

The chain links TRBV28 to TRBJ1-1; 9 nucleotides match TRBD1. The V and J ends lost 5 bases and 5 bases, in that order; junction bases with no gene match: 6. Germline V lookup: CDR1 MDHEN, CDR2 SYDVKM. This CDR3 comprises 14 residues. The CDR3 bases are TGTGCCAGCAGTGGGGGACAGGGATGGACTGAAGCTTTCTTT. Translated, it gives CASSGGQGWTEAFF.

CDR3 sequence reads: CASSTLGQGGNQPQHF. The CDR3 DNA reads TGTGCCAGCAGTACCCTGGGACAGGGGGGCAATCAGCCCCAGCATTTT. The chain employs TRBV28 and TRBJ1-5, with 11 bases lining up with TRBD1. Germline V gene data show CDR1 as MDHEN and CDR2 as SYDVKM. The CDR3 extends over 16 amino acids. Germline trimming cut 5 bases from V and 2 bases from J; bases unmatched to any gene: 5.

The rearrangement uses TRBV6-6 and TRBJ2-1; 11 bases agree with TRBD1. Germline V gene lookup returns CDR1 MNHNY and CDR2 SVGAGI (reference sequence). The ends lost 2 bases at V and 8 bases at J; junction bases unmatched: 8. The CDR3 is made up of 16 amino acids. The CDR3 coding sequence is TGTGCCAGCAGTTACCGGGACAGGGGGTTGCGCGATGAGCAGTTCTTC. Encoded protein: CASSYRDRGLRDEQFF.

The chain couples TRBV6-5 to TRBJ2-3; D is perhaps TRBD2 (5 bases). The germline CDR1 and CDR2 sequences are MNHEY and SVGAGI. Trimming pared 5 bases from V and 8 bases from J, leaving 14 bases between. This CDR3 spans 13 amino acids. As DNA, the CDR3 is TGTGCCAGCAGTACCCCGGGGATGGGTACGCAGTATTTT. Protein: CASSTPGMGTQYF.

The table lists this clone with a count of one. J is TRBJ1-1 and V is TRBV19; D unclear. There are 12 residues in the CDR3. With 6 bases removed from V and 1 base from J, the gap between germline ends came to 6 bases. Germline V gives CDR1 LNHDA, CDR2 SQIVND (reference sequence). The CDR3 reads CASRRGNTEAFF. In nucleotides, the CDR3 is TGTGCCAGTAGGCGAGGGAACACTGAAGCTTTCTTT.